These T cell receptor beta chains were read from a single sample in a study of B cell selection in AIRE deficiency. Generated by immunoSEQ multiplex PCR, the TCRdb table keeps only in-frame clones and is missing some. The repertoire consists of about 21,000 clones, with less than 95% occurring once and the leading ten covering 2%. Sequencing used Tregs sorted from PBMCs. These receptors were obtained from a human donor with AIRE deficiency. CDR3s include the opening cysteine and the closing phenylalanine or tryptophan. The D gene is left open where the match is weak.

CDR3aa: CASSPGTSGGRGETQYF; d_gene: TRBD2; v_gene: TRBV5-6; j_gene: TRBJ2-5
CDR3aa: CASQLAGRRYEQFF; d_gene: TRBD2; v_gene: TRBV19; j_gene: TRBJ2-1
CDR3aa: CASSLQPSGRSEQYF; d_gene: .; v_gene: TRBV7-3; j_gene: TRBJ2-7
CDR3aa: CASSLKAVSTEAFF; d_gene: .; v_gene: TRBV5-8; j_gene: TRBJ1-1
CDR3aa: CASSSVEYRENKILYEQYF; d_gene: .; v_gene: TRBV28; j_gene: TRBJ2-7
CDR3aa: CASSLSWDGLWDTQYF; d_gene: .; v_gene: TRBV7-3; j_gene: TRBJ2-3
CDR3aa: CASSAYTEAFF; d_gene: .; v_gene: TRBV28; j_gene: TRBJ1-1
CDR3aa: CASRGQGGRFSGANVLTF; d_gene: TRBD1; v_gene: TRBV11-2; j_gene: TRBJ2-6
CDR3aa: CASSVLGSGHEQYF; d_gene: .; v_gene: TRBV9; j_gene: TRBJ2-7
CDR3aa: CASSAIAGVYSDTQYF; d_gene: TRBD2; v_gene: TRBV11-2; j_gene: TRBJ2-3
CDR3aa: CAWSAQGALGEKLFF; d_gene: TRBD1; v_gene: TRBV30; j_gene: TRBJ1-4
CDR3aa: CASSRMRASSGNTIYF; d_gene: .; v_gene: TRBV7-9; j_gene: TRBJ1-3
CDR3aa: CASSTTGTAYNEQFF; d_gene: TRBD1; v_gene: TRBV27; j_gene: TRBJ2-1
CDR3aa: CASRQAGTDFFSDTQYF; d_gene: TRBD2; v_gene: TRBV28; j_gene: TRBJ2-3
CDR3aa: CAISDGHNTGELFF; d_gene: .; v_gene: TRBV10-3; j_gene: TRBJ2-2
CDR3aa: CASSQDPTSYNEQFF; d_gene: .; v_gene: TRBV4-3; j_gene: TRBJ2-1
CDR3aa: CASSLAGRYEQYF; d_gene: .; v_gene: TRBV5-4; j_gene: TRBJ2-7
CDR3aa: CASSPTGRVGNEKLFF; d_gene: .; v_gene: TRBV7-9; j_gene: TRBJ1-4
CDR3aa: CASSPRGTDTQYF; d_gene: .; v_gene: TRBV11-1; j_gene: TRBJ2-3
CDR3aa: CASSLAETGGELFF; d_gene: TRBD1; v_gene: TRBV7-2; j_gene: TRBJ1-4
CDR3aa: CASSFPGQETQYF; d_gene: .; v_gene: TRBV13; j_gene: TRBJ2-5
CDR3aa: CASRFRDRVVYGYTF; d_gene: TRBD1; v_gene: TRBV28; j_gene: TRBJ1-2
CDR3aa: CASSLRSGTGFSDTQYF; d_gene: TRBD1; v_gene: TRBV7-9; j_gene: TRBJ2-3
CDR3aa: CATSRAATSGSLF; d_gene: TRBD2; v_gene: TRBV15; j_gene: TRBJ2-7
CDR3aa: CAIGQGNEETQYF; d_gene: TRBD1; v_gene: TRBV2; j_gene: TRBJ2-5
CDR3aa: CASSYSATTLYEQYF; d_gene: .; v_gene: TRBV6-5; j_gene: TRBJ2-7
CDR3aa: CASSLSSYEQYF; d_gene: .; v_gene: TRBV11-3; j_gene: TRBJ2-7
CDR3aa: CASSQPGLQETQYF; d_gene: .; v_gene: TRBV4-1; j_gene: TRBJ2-5
CDR3aa: CASSQDLGTGVFF; d_gene: TRBD1; v_gene: TRBV4-3; j_gene: TRBJ2-1
CDR3aa: CASSYLIDGNEQFF; d_gene: .; v_gene: TRBV5-6; j_gene: TRBJ2-1
CDR3aa: CASSLGARETQYF; d_gene: .; v_gene: TRBV11-2; j_gene: TRBJ2-5
CDR3aa: CASSLVTENTEAFF; d_gene: .; v_gene: TRBV28; j_gene: TRBJ1-1